This TCR beta chain was identified during a study of blood T cell repertoires in COVID-19. Study-wide background: Acute and convalescent COVID-19 specimens originated in the United States, Italy and Spain. Sources were T cells, B-cell-depleted T cells, or PBMCs; the material itself was cDNA or gDNA.

This clone showed up just once. CDR3 length equals 17 residues. Germline-derived CDR1 and CDR2 are MGHRA and YSYEKL. V was clipped by 4 bases and J by 2 bases, with 19 bases between them. Here immunoSEQ multiplex PCR was the method, and the copy in TCRdb shows in-frame clones only, minus some. The sample includes 150,000 to 200,000 clones, 60% to 85% of them seen just once. The chain combines TRBV4-1 with TRBJ2-3; a weak D match, TRBD2 (6 bases). Sequenced material: peripheral blood. The sequence derives from a man in his sixties with acute or convalescent COVID-19. The CDR3 region is CASSLSQDGGITDTQYF. DNA of the CDR3: TGCGCCAGCAGCCTTTCCCAGGACGGCGGGATCACAGATACGCAGTATTTT.